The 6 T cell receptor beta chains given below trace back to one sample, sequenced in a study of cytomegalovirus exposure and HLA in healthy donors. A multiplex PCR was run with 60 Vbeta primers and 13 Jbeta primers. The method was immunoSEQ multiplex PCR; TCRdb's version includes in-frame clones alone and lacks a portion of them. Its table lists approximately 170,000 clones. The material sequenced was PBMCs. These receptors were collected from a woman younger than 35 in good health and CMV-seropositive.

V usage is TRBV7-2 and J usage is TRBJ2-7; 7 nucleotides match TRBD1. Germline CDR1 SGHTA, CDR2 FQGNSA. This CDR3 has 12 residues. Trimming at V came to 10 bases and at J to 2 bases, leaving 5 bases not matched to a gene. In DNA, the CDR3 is TGTGCCATCCAGGGGGTGGCCTACGAGCAGTACTTC. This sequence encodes CAIQGVAYEQYF.

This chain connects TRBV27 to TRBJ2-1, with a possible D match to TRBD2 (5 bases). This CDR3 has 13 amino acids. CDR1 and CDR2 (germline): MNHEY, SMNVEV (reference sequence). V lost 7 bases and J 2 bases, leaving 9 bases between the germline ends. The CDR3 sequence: CASKKGAYNEQFF. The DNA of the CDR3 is TGTGCCAGCAAGAAGGGAGCCTACAATGAGCAGTTCTTC.

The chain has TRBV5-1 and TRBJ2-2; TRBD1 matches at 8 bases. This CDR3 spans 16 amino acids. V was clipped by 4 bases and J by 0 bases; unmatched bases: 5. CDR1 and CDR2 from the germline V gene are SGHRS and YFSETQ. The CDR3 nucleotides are TGCGCCAGCAGCACCTACAGGGGGGCGAACACCGGGGAGCTGTTTTTT. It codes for CASSTYRGANTGELFF.

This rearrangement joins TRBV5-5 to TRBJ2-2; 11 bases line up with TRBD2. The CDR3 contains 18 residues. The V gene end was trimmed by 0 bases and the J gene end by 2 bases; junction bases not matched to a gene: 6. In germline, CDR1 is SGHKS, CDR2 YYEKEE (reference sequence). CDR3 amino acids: CASSLGTSGGLNTGELFF. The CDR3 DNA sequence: TGTGCCAGCAGCTTGGGCACTAGCGGGGGCCTTAACACCGGGGAGCTGTTTTTT. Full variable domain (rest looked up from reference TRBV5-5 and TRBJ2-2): DAGVTQSPTHLIKTRGQQVTLRCSPISGHKSVSWYQQVLGQGPQFIFQYYEKEERGRGNFPDRFSARQFPNYSSELNVNALLLGDSALYLCASSLGTSGGLNTGELFFGEGSRLTVL.

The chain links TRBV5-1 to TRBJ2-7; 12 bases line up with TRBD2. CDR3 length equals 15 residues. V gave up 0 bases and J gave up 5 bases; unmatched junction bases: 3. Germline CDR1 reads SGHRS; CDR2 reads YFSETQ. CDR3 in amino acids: CASSLEGLAGNEQYF. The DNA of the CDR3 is TGCGCCAGCAGCTTGGAAGGACTAGCGGGAAACGAGCAGTACTTC.

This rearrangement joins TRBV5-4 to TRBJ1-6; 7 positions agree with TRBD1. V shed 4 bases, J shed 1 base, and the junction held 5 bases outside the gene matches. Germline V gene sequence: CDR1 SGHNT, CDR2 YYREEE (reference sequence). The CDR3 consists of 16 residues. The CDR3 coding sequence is TGTGCCAGCAGCCTTGACAGGGTATCCTATAATTCACCCCTCCACTTT. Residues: CASSLDRVSYNSPLHF.